A selection of T cell receptor beta chains follows, all from one sample in a study of control samples from healthy donors and cancer patients. This table comes from immunoSEQ multiplex PCR, and its TCRdb copy is limited to in-frame clones, with some not included. The sample has some 150,000 clones, around 92% seen once. The sequenced sample was blood. The receptors derive from a man aged 25 to 40 in good health. The CDR3 runs from the conserved cysteine through the conserved F or W. Rows give clone size only sometimes, using once, few, many, or a class for an expanded clone.

clone size	J gene	V gene	CDR3 length	CDR3 protein
once	TRBJ1-5	TRBV27	16	CASSPRRGPSNQPQHF
.	TRBJ1-2	TRBV2	14	CASSEGQVSGGYTF
once	TRBJ1-4	TRBV7-2	14	CASTLTRGNEKLFF
.	TRBJ1-1	TRBV19	14	CASSIGTGESEAFF
.	TRBJ1-1	TRBV12-2	14	CASRLEFSPTEAFF
.	TRBJ1-1	TRBV29-1	12	CSVAGQITEAFF
.	TRBJ2-6	TRBV4-2	13	CASTSSGANVLTF
.	TRBJ1-5	TRBV18	13	CASSPGQKGPQHF
.	TRBJ2-3	TRBV9	15	CASSVASGGTDTQYF
.	TRBJ1-2	TRBV7-2	15	CASSLVTGWSYGYTF
.	TRBJ2-7	TRBV15	14	CATSSPGGAYEQYF
.	TRBJ1-4	TRBV30	15	CAWSVQGAGGEKLFF
.	TRBJ2-7	TRBV5-1	14	CASSVGGASYEQYF
.	TRBJ2-3	TRBV2	14	CASRAAGRTDTQYF
.	TRBJ1-2	TRBV6-1	14	CASSEVRRHYGYTF
.	TRBJ1-6	TRBV7-2	15	CASSTITGGASPLHF
few	TRBJ2-2	TRBV18	16	CASSPQGPPNTGELFF
.	TRBJ2-4	TRBV3-1/TRBV3-2	13	CASSHGLKNIQYF
.	TRBJ2-7	TRBV5-4	14	CASSVTGTSYEQYF
.	TRBJ1-3	TRBV5-4	15	CASSYLGGEGNTIYF
.	TRBJ1-4	TRBV28	16	CASSPRRAVTNEKLFF
.	TRBJ1-1	TRBV5-4	13	CASSLAGGAEAFF
.	TRBJ2-3	TRBV28	12	CASSFADARKYF
.	TRBJ2-1	TRBV4-2	15	CASSLQAGGHGEQFF
.	TRBJ2-7	TRBV5-1	12	CASSGGAYEQYF
.	TRBJ2-7	TRBV7-3	14	CASAVGPNIYEQYF
.	TRBJ1-6	TRBV25-1	12	CASRAGSSPLHF
.	TRBJ2-7	TRBV5-4	13	CASSFDSSYEQYF
.	TRBJ1-1	TRBV9	15	CASSVVAGMNTEAFF
.	TRBJ1-2	TRBV6-5	11	CASTKDYGYTF
.	TRBJ2-5	TRBV5-1	15	CASSLGQGARETQYF
.	TRBJ1-1	TRBV5-1	13	CASSLGRTAEAFF